This T cell receptor (beta chain) originates from a study of blood T cell repertoires in COVID-19. Germline loops: CDR1 MNHEY, CDR2 SMNVEV (reference sequence). The CDR3 runs 16 residues. V shed 1 base, J shed 5 bases, and the junction held 8 bases outside the gene matches. Per the original methods: Estimation of nucleated cell counts was performed using reference gene primer amplification. Repertoires were generated with immunoSEQ multiplex PCR, while TCRdb's copy carries only in-frame clones and drops some. From that table come the V and J calls and clone size; the DNA was used to work out D and trimming. The repertoire holds under 200,000 clones, with roughly 79% as singletons.

The genes are TRBV27 and TRBJ2-1; TRBD2 matches 7 bases. The sequence came from a man in his sixties with active or convalescent COVID-19. Sequenced: peripheral blood. Here the CDR3 reads CASSLLGAGTDNEQFF. The CDR3, as DNA: TGTGCCAGCAGTTTATTGGGAGCGGGAACCGACAATGAGCAGTTCTTC.